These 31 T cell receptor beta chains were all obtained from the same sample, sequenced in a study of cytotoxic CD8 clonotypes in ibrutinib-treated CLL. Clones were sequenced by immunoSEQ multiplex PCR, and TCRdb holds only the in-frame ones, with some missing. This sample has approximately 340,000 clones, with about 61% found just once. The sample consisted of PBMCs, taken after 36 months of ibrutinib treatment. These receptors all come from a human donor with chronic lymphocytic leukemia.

The CDR3, as DNA: TGCGCCAGCTGGGACAGGGAAGGGACTGGCTACACCTTC. Its protein is CASWDREGTGYTF. The genes are TRBV5-1 and TRBJ1-2; 9 positions match TRBD1. The CDR3 length is 13 residues. Germline-derived CDR1 and CDR2 are SGHRS and YFSETQ. Germline trimming cut 7 bases from V and 7 bases from J; bases unmatched to any gene: 8.

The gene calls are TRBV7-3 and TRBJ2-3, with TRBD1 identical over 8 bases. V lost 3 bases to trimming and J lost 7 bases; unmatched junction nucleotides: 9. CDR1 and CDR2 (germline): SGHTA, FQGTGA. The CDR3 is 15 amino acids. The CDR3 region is CASSLAGGALNTQYF. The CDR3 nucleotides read TGTGCCAGCAGCTTGGCAGGGGGCGCGTTAAATACGCAGTATTTT.

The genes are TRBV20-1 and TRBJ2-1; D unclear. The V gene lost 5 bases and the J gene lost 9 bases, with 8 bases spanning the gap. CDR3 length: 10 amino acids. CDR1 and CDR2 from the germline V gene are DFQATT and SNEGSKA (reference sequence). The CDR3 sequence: CSALDLEQFF. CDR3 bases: TGCAGTGCTTTAGACCTTGAGCAGTTCTTC.

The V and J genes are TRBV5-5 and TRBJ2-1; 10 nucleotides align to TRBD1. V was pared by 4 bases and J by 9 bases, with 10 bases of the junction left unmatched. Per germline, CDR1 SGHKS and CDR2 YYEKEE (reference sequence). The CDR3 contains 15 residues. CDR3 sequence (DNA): TGTGCCAGCAGCATAGACAGGGGGCGCCTACCTGAGCAGTTCTTC. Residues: CASSIDRGRLPEQFF.

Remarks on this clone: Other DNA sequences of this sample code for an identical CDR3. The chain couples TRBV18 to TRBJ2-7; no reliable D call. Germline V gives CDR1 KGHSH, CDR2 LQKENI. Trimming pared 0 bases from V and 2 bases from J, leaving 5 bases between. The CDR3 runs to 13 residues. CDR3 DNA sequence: TGTGCCAGCTCACCACCATCAACCTACGAGCAGTACTTC. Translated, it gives CASSPPSTYEQYF.

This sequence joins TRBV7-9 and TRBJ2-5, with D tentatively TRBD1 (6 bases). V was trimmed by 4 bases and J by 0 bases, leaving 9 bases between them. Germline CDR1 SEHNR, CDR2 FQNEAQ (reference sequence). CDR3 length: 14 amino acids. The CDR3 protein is CASSSQGDQETQYF. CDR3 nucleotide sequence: TGTGCCAGCAGCTCACAGGGAGACCAAGAGACCCAGTACTTC.

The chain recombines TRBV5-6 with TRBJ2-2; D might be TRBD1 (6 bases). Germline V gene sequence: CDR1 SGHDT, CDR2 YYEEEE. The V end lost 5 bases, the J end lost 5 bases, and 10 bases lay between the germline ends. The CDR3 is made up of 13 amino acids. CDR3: CASSFQGTGELFF. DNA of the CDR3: TGTGCCAGCAGTTTCCAGGGGACCGGGGAGCTGTTTTTT.

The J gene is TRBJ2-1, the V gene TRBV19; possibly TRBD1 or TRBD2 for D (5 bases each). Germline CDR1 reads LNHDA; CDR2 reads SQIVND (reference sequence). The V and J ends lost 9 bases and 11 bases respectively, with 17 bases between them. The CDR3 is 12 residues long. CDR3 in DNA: TGTGCCAGCCTAGCAGCAAGGGGCCAGCAGTTCTTC. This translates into CASLAARGQQFF.

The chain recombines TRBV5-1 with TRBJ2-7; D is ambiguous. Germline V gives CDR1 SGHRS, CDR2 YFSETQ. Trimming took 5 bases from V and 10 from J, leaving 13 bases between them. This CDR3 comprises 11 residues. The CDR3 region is CASRNGVSQYF. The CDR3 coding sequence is TGCGCCAGCAGAAATGGGGTGTCCCAGTACTTC.

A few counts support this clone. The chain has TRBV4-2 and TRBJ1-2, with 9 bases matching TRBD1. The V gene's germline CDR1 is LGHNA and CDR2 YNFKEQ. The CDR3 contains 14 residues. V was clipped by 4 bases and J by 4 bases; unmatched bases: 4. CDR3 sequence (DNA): TGTGCCAGCAGCCGTTGGACAGGGGCCTATGGCTACACCTTC. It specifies CASSRWTGAYGYTF.

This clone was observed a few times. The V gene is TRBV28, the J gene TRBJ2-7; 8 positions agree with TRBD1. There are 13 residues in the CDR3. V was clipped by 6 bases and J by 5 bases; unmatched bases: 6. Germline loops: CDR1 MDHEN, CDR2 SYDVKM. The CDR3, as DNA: TGTGCCAGCAGATCGACAGGGGTCCACGAGCAGTACTTC. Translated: CASRSTGVHEQYF.

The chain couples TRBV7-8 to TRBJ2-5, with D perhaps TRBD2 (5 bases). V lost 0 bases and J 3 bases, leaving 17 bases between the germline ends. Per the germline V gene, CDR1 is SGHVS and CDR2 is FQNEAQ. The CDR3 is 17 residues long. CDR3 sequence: CASSLARVATYKETQYF. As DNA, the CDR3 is TGTGCCAGCAGCTTAGCCCGGGTAGCGACGTACAAAGAGACCCAGTACTTC.

CDR3 in amino acids: CASSMTTLGSQETQYF. Written as DNA, the CDR3 is TGTGCCAGCAGCATGACCACCTTAGGATCCCAAGAGACCCAGTACTTC. The chain couples TRBV7-3 to TRBJ2-5; D unresolved. The V gene lost 5 bases and the J gene lost 1 base, with 17 bases spanning the gap. Germline V lookup: CDR1 SGHTA, CDR2 FQGTGA. This CDR3 spans 16 amino acids.

CDR3 in amino acids: CASSLMVAGVVGADTQYF. The CDR3 DNA is TGTGCCAGCAGCTTAATGGTAGCGGGAGTGGTTGGTGCAGATACGCAGTATTTT. The rearrangement uses TRBV11-2 and TRBJ2-3, with 9 bases matching TRBD2. The germline V gene has CDR1 SGHAT and CDR2 FQNNGV. This CDR3 contains 18 residues. Trimming removed 2 bases from V and 4 bases from J; junction bases left unmatched: 13.

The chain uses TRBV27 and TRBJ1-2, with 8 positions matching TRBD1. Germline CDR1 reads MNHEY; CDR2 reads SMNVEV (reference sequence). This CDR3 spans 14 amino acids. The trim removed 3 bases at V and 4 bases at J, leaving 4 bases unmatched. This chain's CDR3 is CASSFGQGGYGYTF. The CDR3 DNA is TGTGCCAGCAGTTTCGGACAGGGTGGCTATGGCTACACCTTC.

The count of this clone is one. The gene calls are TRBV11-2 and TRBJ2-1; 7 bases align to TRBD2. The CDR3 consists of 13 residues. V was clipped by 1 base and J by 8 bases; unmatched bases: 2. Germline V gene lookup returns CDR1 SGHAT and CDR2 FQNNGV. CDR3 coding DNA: TGTGCCAGCAGCTTAGGCGGGAGCGATGAGCAGTTCTTC. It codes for CASSLGGSDEQFF. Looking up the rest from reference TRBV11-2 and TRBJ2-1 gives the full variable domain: EAGVAQSPRYKIIEKRQSVAFWCNPISGHATLYWYQQILGQGPKLLIQFQNNGVVDDSQLPKDRFSAERLKGVDSTLKIQPAKLEDSAVYLCASSLGGSDEQFFGPGTRLTVL.

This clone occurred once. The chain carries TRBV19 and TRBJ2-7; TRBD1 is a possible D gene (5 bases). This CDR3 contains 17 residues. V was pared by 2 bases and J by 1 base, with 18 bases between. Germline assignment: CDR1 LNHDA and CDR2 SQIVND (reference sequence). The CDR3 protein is CASSIIGSQGISYEQYF. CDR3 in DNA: TGTGCCAGTAGTATAATCGGTTCCCAGGGAATATCCTACGAGCAGTACTTC.

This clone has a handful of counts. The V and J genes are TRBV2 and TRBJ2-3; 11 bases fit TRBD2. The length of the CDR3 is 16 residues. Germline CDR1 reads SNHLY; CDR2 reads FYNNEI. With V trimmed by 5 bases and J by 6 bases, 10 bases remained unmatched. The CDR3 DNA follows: TGTGCCAGCAGTCAACGTCTAGCGGGAGGTGGGGATACGCAGTATTTT. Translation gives CASSQRLAGGGDTQYF. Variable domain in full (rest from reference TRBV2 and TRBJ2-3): EPEVTQTPSHQVTQMGQEVILRCVPISNHLYFYWYRQILGQKVEFLVSFYNNEISEKSEIFDDQFSVERPDGSNFTLKIRSTKLEDSAMYFCASSQRLAGGGDTQYFGPGTRLTVL.

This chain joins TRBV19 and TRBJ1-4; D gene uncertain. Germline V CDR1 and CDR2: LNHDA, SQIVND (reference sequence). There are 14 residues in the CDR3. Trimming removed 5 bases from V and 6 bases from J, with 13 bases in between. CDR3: CASSQDLSDEKLFF. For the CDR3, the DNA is TGTGCCAGTAGTCAGGATTTGTCTGATGAAAAACTGTTTTTT.

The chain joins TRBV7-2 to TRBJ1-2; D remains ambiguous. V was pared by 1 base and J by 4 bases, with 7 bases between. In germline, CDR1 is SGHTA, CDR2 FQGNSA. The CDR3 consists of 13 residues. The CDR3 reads CASSLGASYGYTF. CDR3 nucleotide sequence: TGTGCCAGCAGCTTAGGGGCGTCCTATGGCTACACCTTC. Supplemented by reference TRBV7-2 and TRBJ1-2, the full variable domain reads GAGVSQSPSNKVTEKGKDVELRCDPISGHTALYWYRQSLGQGLEFLIYFQGNSAPDKSGLPSDRFSAERTGGSVSTLTIQRTQQEDSAVYLCASSLGASYGYTFGSGTRLTVV.

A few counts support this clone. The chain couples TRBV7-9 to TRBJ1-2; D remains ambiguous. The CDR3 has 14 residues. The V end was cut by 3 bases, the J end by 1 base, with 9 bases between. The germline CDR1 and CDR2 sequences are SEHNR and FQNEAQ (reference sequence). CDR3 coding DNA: TGTGCCAGCAGCTTCGGACCAGATAACTATGGCTACACCTTC. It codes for CASSFGPDNYGYTF. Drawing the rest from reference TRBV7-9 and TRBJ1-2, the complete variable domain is DTGVSQNPRHKITKRGQNVTFRCDPISEHNRLYWYRQTLGQGPEFLTYFQNEAQLEKSRLLSDRFSAERPKGSFSTLEIQRTEQGDSAMYLCASSFGPDNYGYTFGSGTRLTVV.

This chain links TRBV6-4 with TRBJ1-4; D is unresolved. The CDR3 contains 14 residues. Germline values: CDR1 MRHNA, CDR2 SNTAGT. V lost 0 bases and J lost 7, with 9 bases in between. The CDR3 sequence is CASSDSYGTEKLFF. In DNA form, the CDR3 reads TGTGCCAGCAGTGACTCCTACGGAACTGAAAAACTGTTTTTT.

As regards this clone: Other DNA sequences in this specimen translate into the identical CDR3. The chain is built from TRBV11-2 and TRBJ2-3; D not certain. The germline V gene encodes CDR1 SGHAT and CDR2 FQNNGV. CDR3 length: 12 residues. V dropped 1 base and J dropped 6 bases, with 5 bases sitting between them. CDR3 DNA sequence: TGTGCCAGCAGCTTAGTGGGGGATACGCAGTATTTT. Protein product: CASSLVGDTQYF.

CDR3 in DNA: TGTGCCAGCAGCGTTTGGGAGGGCCTGGGGAATGAGCAGTTCTTC. This sequence encodes CASSVWEGLGNEQFF. The V call is TRBV9, the J call TRBJ2-1, with 7 bases identical to TRBD2. Germline-derived CDR1 and CDR2 are SGDLS and YYNGEE. The CDR3 has 15 amino acids. V gave up 2 bases and J gave up 7 bases; unmatched junction bases: 9. Complete variable domain (other parts from reference TRBV9 and TRBJ2-1): DSGVTQTPKHLITATGQRVTLRCSPRSGDLSVYWYQQSLDQGLQFLIQYYNGEERAKGNILERFSAQQFPDLHSELNLSSLELGDSALYFCASSVWEGLGNEQFFGPGTRLTVL.

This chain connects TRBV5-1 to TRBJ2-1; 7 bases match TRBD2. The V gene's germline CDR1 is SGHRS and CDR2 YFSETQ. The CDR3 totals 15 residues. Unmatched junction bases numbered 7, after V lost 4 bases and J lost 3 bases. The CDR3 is CASSTSGTHYNEQFF. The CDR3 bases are TGCGCCAGCAGCACCAGCGGGACTCACTACAATGAGCAGTTCTTC.

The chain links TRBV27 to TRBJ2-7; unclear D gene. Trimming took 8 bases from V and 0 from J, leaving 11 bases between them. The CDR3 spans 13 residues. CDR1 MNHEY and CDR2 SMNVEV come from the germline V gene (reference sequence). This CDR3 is CASLGPYSYEQYF. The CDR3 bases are TGTGCCAGCCTTGGCCCTTACTCCTACGAGCAGTACTTC.

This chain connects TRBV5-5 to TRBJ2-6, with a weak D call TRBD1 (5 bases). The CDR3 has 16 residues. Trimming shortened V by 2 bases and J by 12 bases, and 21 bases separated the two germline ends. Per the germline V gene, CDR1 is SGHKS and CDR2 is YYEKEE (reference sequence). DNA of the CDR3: TGTGCCAGCAGCTTTATTACCGGGCCTCAAGGGGCCGTCCTGACTTTC. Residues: CASSFITGPQGAVLTF. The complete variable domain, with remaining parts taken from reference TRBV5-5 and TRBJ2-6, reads DAGVTQSPTHLIKTRGQQVTLRCSPISGHKSVSWYQQVLGQGPQFIFQYYEKEERGRGNFPDRFSARQFPNYSSELNVNALLLGDSALYLCASSFITGPQGAVLTFGAGSRLTVL.

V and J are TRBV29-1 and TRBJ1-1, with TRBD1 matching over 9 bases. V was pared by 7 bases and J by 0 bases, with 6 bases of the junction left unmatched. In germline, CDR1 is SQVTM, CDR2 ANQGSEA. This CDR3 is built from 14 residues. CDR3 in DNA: TGCAGCGCGGAGGGACAGGGCTTGAACACTGAAGCTTTCTTT. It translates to CSAEGQGLNTEAFF. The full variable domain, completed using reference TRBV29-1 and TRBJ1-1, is SAVISQKPSRDICQRGTSLTIQCQVDSQVTMMFWYRQQPGQSLTLIATANQGSEATYESGFVIDKFPISRPNLTFSTLTVSNMSPEDSSIYLCSAEGQGLNTEAFFGQGTRLTVV.

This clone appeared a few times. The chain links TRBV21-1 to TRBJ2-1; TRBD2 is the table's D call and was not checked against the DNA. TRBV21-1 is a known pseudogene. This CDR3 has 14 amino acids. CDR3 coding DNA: TGTGCCAGCAGCAAAGAGAGTATCGACAATGAGCAGTTCTTC. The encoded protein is CASSKESIDNEQFF.

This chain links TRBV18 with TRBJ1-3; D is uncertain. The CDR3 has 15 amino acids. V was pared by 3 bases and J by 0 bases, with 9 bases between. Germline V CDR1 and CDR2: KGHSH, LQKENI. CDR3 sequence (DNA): TGTGCCAGCTCACCTGTAGATGACTCTGGAAACACCATATATTTT. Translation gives CASSPVDDSGNTIYF. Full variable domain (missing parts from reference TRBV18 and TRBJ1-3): NAGVMQNPRHLVRRRGQEARLRCSPMKGHSHVYWYRQLPEEGLKFMVYLQKENIIDESGMPKERFSAEFPKEGPSILRIQQVVRGDSAAYFCASSPVDDSGNTIYFGEGSWLTVV.

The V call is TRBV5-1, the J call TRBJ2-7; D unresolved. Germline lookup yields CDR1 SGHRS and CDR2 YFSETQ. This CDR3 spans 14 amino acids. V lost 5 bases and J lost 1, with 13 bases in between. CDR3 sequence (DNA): TGCGCCAGCAGAGTCGAGACACCTTCCTACGAGCAGTACTTC. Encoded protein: CASRVETPSYEQYF.